The T cell receptor (beta chain) under discussion was sequenced for a study of cytomegalovirus exposure and HLA in healthy donors. The study, taken as a whole, reports: Reports indicate that TCR beta sequences accurately predicted the HLA-A and HLA-B alleles of most subjects. One variant, a missense change in DCLRE1C, was linked in a later analysis to TCR beta V- and J-gene trimming. Being indistinguishable, some V segments were excluded, TRBV6-2 and TRBV6-3 among them.

As for this clone: Its antigen is not known.

With 0 bases removed from V and 3 bases from J, the gap between germline ends came to 11 bases. The CDR3 is made up of 15 amino acids. Germline V lookup: CDR1 MGHDK, CDR2 SYGVNS. 60 Vbeta and 13 Jbeta primers were used in PCR. In the original workflow: As a later analysis found, there were tens of millions of unique TCR beta chains, of which 8.5 million to 14 million were shared. Generated by immunoSEQ multiplex PCR, the TCRdb table keeps only in-frame clones and is missing some. That table is the source of V, J and clone size, and D and trimming were worked out from the DNA. Of approximately 170,000 clones listed, 80% to 90% are singletons.

V and J are TRBV25-1 and TRBJ2-5; D not certain. The sequencing input was PBMCs. The clonotype comes from a man aged 25-40 years in good health and CMV-seropositive. Here the CDR3 reads CASSEYLASKETQYF. In DNA, the CDR3 is TGTGCCAGCAGTGAATATTTAGCCAGTAAAGAGACCCAGTACTTC.